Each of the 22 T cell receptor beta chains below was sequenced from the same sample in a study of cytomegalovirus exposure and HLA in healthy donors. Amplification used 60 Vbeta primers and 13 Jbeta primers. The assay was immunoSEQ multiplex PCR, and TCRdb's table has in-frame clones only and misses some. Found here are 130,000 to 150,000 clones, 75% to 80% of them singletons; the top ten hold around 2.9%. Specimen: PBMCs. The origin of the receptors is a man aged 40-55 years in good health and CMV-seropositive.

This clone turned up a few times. The CDR3 DNA sequence: TGTGCCAGCAGCTTGGTCGCTGAAGCTTTCTTT. This translates into CASSLVAEAFF. V usage is TRBV5-8 and J usage is TRBJ1-1; D unresolved. V lost 0 bases and J 6 bases, leaving 3 bases between the germline ends. This CDR3 region has 11 residues. Germline values: CDR1 SGHTS, CDR2 YDEGEE.

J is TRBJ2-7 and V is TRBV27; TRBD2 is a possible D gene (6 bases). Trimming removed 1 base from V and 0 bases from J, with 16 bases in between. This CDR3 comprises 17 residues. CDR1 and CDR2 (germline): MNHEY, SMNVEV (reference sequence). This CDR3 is CASSLWGSGSLSYEQYF. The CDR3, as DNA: TGTGCCAGCAGTTTATGGGGTAGCGGTTCTCTCTCCTACGAGCAGTACTTC.

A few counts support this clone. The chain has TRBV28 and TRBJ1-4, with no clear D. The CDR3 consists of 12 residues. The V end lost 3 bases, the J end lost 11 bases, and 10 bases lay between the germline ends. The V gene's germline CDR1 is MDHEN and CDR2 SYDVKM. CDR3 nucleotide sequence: TGTGCCAGCAGTTTGAAGTTAGCGAAACTGTTTTTT. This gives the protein CASSLKLAKLFF.

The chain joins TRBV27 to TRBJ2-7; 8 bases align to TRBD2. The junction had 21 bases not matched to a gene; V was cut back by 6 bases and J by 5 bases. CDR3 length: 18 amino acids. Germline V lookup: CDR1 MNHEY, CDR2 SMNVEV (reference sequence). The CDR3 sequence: CASRPTTSGIAGIHEQYF. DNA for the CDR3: TGTGCCAGCAGACCTACCACCTCCGGGATAGCGGGAATCCACGAGCAGTACTTC.

As DNA, the CDR3 is TGTGCCAGCAGTGTAACCGGGACTAGCGGAACCGAGCAGTACTTC. This translates into CASSVTGTSGTEQYF. The J gene is TRBJ2-7, the V gene TRBV6-5, with 11 bases aligning to TRBD2. The ends lost 5 bases at V and 6 bases at J; junction bases unmatched: 9. Germline V CDR1 and CDR2: MNHEY, SVGAGI. The CDR3 has 15 amino acids.

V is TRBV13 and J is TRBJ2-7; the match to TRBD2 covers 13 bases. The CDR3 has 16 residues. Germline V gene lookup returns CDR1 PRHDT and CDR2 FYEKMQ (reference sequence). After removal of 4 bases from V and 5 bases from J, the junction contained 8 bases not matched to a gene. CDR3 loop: CASSSYTSGRADEQYF. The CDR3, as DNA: TGTGCCAGCAGCTCGTATACTAGCGGGAGGGCCGACGAGCAGTACTTC.

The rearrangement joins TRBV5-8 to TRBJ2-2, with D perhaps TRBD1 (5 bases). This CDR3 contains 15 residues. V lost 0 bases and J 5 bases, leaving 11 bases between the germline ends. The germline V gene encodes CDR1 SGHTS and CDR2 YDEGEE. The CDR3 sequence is CASSLGRALTGELFF. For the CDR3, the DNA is TGTGCCAGCAGCTTGGGCAGGGCCCTTACCGGGGAGCTGTTTTTT.

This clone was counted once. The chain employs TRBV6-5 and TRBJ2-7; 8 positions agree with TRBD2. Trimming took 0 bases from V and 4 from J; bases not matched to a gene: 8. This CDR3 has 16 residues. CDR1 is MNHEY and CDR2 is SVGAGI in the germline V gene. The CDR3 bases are TGTGCCAGCAGTTACTCGAGGGCAGGCGGGGGGTACGAGCAGTACTTC. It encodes CASSYSRAGGGYEQYF.

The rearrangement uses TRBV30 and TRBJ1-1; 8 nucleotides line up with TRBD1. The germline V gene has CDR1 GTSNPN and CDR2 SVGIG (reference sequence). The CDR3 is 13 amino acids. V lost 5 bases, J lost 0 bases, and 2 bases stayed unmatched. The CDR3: CAWDRGMNTEAFF. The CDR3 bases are TGTGCCTGGGACAGGGGAATGAACACTGAAGCTTTCTTT. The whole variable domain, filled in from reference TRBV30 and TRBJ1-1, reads SQTIHQWPATLVQPVGSPLSLECTVEGTSNPNLYWYRQAAGRGLQLLFYSVGIGQISSEVPQNLSASRPQDRQFILSSKKLLLSDSGFYLCAWDRGMNTEAFFGQGTRLTVV.

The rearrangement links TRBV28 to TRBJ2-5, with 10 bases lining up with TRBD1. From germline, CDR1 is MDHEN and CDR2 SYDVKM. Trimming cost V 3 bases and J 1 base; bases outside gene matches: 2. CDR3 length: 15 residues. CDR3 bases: TGTGCCAGCAGTTTTGACAGGGGGCTCCAAGAGACCCAGTACTTC. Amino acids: CASSFDRGLQETQYF. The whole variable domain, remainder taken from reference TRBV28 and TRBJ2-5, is DVKVTQSSRYLVKRTGEKVFLECVQDMDHENMFWYRQDPGLGLRLIYFSYDVKMKEKGDIPEGYSVSREKKERFSLILESASTNQTSMYLCASSFDRGLQETQYFGPGTRLLVL.

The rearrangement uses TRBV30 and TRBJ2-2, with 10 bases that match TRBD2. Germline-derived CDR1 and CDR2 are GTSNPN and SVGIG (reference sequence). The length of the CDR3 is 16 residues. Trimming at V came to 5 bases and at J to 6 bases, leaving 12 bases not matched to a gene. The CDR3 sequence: CAWGTGASGRPGELFF. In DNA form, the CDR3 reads TGTGCCTGGGGTACCGGGGCTAGCGGGAGACCCGGGGAGCTGTTTTTT.

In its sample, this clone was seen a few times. CDR3 bases: TGTGCCAGCAGCCCCGGACAGGCCAGCGCAGATACGCAGTATTTT. Amino acids: CASSPGQASADTQYF. This chain uses TRBV7-2 with TRBJ2-3, with TRBD1 matching over 7 bases. From germline, CDR1 is SGHTA and CDR2 FQGNSA. The trim removed 5 bases at V and 4 bases at J, leaving 9 bases unmatched. This CDR3 contains 15 residues.

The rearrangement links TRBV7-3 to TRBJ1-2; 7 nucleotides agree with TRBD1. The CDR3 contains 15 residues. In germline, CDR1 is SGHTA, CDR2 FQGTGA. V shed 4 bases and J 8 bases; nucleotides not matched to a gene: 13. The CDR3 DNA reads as TGTGCCAGCAGCTCCGACAGGGCTGGCACGGGCGGCTACACCTTC. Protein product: CASSSDRAGTGGYTF.

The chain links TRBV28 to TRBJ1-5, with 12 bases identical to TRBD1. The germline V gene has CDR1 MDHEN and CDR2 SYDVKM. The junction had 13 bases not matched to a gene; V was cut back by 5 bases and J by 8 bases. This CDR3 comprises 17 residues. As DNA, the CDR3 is TGTGCCAGCAGTCTAGTTTACCCCGGGACAGGGGGCAAGCCCCAGCATTTT. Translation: CASSLVYPGTGGKPQHF.

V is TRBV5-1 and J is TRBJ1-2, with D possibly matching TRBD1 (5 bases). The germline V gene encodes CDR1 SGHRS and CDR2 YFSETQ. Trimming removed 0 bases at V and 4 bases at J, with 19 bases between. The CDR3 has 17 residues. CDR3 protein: CASSLGAGRGSGYGYTF. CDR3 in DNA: TGCGCCAGCAGCTTGGGAGCCGGAAGGGGCTCGGGCTATGGCTACACCTTC.

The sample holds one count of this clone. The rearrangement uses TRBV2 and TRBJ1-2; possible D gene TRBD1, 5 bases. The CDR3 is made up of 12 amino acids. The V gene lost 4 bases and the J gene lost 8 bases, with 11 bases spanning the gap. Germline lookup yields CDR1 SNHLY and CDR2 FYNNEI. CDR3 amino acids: CASSAQGRGYTF. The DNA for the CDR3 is TGTGCCAGCAGTGCCCAGGGTAGGGGCTACACCTTC.

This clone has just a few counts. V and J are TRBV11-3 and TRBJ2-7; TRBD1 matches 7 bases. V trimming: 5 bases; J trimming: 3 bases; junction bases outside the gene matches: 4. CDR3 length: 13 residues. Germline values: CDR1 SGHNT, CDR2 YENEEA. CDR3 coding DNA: TGTGCCAGCAGCCCCCGGACAGGCTACGAGCAGTACTTC. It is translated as CASSPRTGYEQYF. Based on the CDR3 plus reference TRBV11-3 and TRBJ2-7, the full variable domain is EAGVVQSPRYKIIEKKQPVAFWCNPISGHNTLYWYLQNLGQGPELLIRYENEEAVDDSQLPKDRFSAERLKGVDSTLKIQPAELGDSAVYLCASSPRTGYEQYFGPGTRLTVT.

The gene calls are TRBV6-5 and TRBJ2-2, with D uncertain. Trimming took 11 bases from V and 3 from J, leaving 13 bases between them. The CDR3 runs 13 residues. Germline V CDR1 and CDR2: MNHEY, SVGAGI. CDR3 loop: CALFRVHTGELFF. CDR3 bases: TGTGCCCTTTTCCGGGTTCACACCGGGGAGCTGTTTTTT.

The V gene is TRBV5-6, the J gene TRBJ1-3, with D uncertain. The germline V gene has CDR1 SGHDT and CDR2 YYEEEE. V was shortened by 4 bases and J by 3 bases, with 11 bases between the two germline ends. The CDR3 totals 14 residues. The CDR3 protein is CASSQRGVGNTIYF. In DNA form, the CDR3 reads TGTGCCAGCAGCCAACGCGGGGTTGGAAACACCATATATTTT.

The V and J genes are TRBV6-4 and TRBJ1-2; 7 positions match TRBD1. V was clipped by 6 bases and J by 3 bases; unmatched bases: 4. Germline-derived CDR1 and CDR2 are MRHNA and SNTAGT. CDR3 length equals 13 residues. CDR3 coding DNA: TGTGCCAGCAGACCCGACAGGGACTATGGCTACACCTTC. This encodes CASRPDRDYGYTF.

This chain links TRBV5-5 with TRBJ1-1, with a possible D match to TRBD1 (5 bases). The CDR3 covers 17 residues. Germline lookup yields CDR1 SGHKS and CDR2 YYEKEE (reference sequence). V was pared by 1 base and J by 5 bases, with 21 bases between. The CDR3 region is CASSLMVGTSSGTEAFF. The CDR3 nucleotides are TGTGCCAGCAGCTTGATGGTAGGGACTTCCTCGGGGACTGAAGCTTTCTTT.

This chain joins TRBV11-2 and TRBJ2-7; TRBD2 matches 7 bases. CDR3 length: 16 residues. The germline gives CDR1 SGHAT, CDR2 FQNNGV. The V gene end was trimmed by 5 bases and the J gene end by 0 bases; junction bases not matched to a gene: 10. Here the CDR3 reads CASSPRSSGSSYEQYF. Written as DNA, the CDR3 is TGTGCCAGCAGCCCGCGGTCTAGCGGAAGCTCCTACGAGCAGTACTTC.